This TCR beta chain was sequenced during a study of T cell responses to AZD1222 COVID-19 vaccine. Study-wide results and caveats: Only a handful of AZD1222 recipients, six or seven in all, had baseline seropositivity.

V shed 4 bases and J 4 bases; nucleotides not matched to a gene: 5. This CDR3 region has 14 residues. CDR1 is SGHRS, CDR2 YFSETQ, per germline. Comment on this clone: Its specificity is not known.

Repertoires were generated with immunoSEQ multiplex PCR, while TCRdb's copy carries only in-frame clones and drops some. Among fewer than 200,000 clones listed, approximately 94% were seen once. This specimen was peripheral blood, taken 28 days after the second dose of the MenACWY control vaccine. The rearrangement uses TRBV5-1 and TRBJ1-1, with 9 bases that match TRBD1. The clonotype was recovered from an adult who received the MenACWY meningococcal vaccine as a control. This chain's CDR3 is CASSPPGQGTEAFF. The CDR3 DNA reads as TGCGCCAGCAGCCCACCGGGACAGGGCACTGAAGCTTTCTTT. The full variable domain, with the rest looked up from reference TRBV5-1 and TRBJ1-1, is KAGVTQTPRYLIKTRGQQVTLSCSPISGHRSVSWYQQTPGQGLQFLFEYFSETQRNKGNFPGRFSGRQFSNSRSEMNVSTLELGDSALYLCASSPPGQGTEAFFGQGTRLTVV.